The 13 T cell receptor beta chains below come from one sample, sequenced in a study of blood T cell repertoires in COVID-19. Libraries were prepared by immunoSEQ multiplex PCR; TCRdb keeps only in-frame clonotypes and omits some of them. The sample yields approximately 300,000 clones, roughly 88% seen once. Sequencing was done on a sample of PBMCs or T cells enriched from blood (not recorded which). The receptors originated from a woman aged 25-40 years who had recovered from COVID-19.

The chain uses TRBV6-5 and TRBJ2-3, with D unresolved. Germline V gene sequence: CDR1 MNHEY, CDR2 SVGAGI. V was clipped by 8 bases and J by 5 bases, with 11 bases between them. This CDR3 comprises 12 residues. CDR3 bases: TGTGCCAGCGGTAGAGATGAAGATACGCAGTATTTT. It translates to CASGRDEDTQYF.

CDR3 protein: CASSSSGTGGTDTQYF. The CDR3 region has the DNA TGTGCCAGCAGCTCCTCCGGGACAGGGGGCACAGATACGCAGTATTTT. The V call is TRBV5-6, the J call TRBJ2-3; 10 bases align to TRBD1. The V gene end was trimmed by 3 bases and the J gene end by 1 base; junction bases not matched to a gene: 5. The CDR3 totals 16 residues. CDR1 and CDR2 from the germline V gene are SGHDT and YYEEEE. The full variable domain, rest sourced from reference TRBV5-6 and TRBJ2-3, is DAGVTQSPTHLIKTRGQQVTLRCSPKSGHDTVSWYQQALGQGPQFIFQYYEEEERQRGNFPDRFSGHQFPNYSSELNVNALLLGDSALYLCASSSSGTGGTDTQYFGPGTRLTVL.

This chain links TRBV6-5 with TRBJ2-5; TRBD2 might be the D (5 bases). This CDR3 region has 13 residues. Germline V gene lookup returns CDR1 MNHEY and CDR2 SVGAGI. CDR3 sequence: CATGERESETQYF. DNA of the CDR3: TGTGCGACCGGAGAGAGGGAATCGGAGACCCAGTACTTC.

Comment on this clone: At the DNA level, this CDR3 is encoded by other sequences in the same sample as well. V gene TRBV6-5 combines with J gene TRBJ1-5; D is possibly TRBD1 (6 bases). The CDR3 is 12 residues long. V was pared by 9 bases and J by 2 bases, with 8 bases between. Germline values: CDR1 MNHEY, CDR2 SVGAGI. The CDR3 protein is CASRQGNQPQHF. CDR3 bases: TGTGCCAGTAGACAGGGCAATCAGCCCCAGCATTTT.

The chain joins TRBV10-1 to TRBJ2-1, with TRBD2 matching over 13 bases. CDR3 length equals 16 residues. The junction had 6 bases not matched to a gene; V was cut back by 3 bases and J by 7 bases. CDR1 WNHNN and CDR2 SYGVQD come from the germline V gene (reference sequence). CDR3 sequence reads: CASSERTSGRGNEQFF. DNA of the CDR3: TGCGCCAGCAGTGAAAGGACTAGCGGGAGAGGTAATGAGCAGTTCTTC.

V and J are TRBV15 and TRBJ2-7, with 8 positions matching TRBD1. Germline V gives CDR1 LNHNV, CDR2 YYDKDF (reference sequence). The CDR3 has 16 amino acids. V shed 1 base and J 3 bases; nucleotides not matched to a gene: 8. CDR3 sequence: CATSRVRTGYNYEQYF. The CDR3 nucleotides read TGTGCCACCAGCAGAGTCCGGACAGGGTATAACTACGAGCAGTACTTC.

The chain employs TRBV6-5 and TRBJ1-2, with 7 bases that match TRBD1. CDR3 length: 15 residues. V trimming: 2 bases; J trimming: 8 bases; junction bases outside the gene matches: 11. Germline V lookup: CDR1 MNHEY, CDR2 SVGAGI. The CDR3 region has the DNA TGTGCCAGCAGTTACCGGACACAGGGGCGAGGAGGCTACACCTTC. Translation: CASSYRTQGRGGYTF.

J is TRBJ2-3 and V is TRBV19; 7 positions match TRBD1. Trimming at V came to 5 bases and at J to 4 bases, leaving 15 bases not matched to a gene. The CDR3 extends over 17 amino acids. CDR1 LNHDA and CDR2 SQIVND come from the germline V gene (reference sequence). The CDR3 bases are TGTGCCAGTAGTGCGTCTCTAGACAGGGTTGGTTCAGATACGCAGTATTTT. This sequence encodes CASSASLDRVGSDTQYF.

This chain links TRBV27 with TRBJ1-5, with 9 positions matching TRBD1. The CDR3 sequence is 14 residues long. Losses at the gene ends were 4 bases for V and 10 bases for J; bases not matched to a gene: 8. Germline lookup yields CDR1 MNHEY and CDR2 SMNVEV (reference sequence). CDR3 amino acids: CASSSVTGGLPQHF. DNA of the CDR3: TGTGCCAGCAGTTCGGTAACAGGGGGCCTACCCCAGCATTTT.

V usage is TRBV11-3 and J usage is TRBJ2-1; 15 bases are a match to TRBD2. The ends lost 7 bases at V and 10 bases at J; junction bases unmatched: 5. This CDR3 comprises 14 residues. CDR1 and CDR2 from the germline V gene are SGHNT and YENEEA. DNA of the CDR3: TGTGCCAGCACTTCCGGGACTAGCGGGGGGGAGCAGTTCTTC. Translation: CASTSGTSGGEQFF.

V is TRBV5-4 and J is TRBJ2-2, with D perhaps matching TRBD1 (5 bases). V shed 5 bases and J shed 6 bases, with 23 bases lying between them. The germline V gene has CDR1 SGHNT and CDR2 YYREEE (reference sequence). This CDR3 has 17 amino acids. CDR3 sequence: CASSPGLALGLAGELFF. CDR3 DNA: TGTGCCAGCAGTCCGGGCCTTGCCTTGGGGCTCGCCGGGGAGCTGTTTTTT.

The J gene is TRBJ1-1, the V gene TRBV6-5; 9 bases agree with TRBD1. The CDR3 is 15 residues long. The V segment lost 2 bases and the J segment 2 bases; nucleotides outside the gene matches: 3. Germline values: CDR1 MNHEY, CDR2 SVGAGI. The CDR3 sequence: CASSYRQGVNTEAFF. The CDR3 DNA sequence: TGTGCCAGCAGTTACCGACAGGGGGTTAACACTGAAGCTTTCTTT.

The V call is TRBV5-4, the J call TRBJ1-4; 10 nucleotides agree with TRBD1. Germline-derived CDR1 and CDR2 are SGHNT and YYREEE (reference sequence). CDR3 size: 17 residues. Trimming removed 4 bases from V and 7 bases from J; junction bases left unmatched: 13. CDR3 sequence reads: CASSNQFLGQGIEKLFF. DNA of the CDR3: TGTGCCAGCAGCAACCAATTCCTGGGACAGGGGATTGAAAAACTGTTTTTT.